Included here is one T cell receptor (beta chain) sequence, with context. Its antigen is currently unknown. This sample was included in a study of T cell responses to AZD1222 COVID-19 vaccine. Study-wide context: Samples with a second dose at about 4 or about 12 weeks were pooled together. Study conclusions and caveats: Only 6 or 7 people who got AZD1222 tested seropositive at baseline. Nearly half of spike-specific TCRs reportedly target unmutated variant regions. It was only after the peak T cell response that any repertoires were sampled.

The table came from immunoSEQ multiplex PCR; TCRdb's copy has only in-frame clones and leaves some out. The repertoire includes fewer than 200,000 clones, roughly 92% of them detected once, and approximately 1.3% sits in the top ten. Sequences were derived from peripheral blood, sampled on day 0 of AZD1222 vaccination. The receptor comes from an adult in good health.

The CDR3 reads CASTLAGTGSHEQYF. The CDR3 DNA sequence: TGTGCCAGCACCCTAGCCGGGACAGGGTCCCACGAGCAGTACTTC. The chain is built from TRBV11-2 and TRBJ2-7; 9 bases map to TRBD1. The germline gives CDR1 SGHAT, CDR2 FQNNGV. This CDR3 is 15 amino acids long. Trimming took 7 bases from V and 5 from J; bases not matched to a gene: 12. The full variable domain, its missing parts supplied by reference TRBV11-2 and TRBJ2-7, is EAGVAQSPRYKIIEKRQSVAFWCNPISGHATLYWYQQILGQGPKLLIQFQNNGVVDDSQLPKDRFSAERLKGVDSTLKIQPAKLEDSAVYLCASTLAGTGSHEQYFGPGTRLTVT.